This entry is about one T cell receptor beta chain. Antigen unknown. Germline V CDR1 and CDR2: MNHNS, SASEGT. The CDR3 is 14 residues long. The J segment lost 3 bases and the V segment lost 5 bases, leaving 2 bases of the junction unmatched. Method: immunoSEQ multiplex PCR; TCRdb's copy keeps in-frame clones and lacks some. The table lists around 50,000 clones, roughly three fifths of them singletons. These data are taken from a study of cytotoxic CD8 clonotypes in ibrutinib-treated CLL. Study-wide background: Sample averages reached 255,043 productive templates and roughly 96,000 productive rearrangements. Study-wide results and limits: At ibrutinib response, clonality increased, and at progression it declined back toward baseline. On treatment, the uncommon public clonotypes contracted or remained stable.

The clonotype comes from a human donor with chronic lymphocytic leukemia. The starting material was PBMCs, obtained after 24 months of ibrutinib treatment. The V call is TRBV6-1, the J call TRBJ2-3; 10 bases agree with TRBD1. The CDR3: CASSWDRGTDTQYF. In nucleotides, the CDR3 is TGTGCCAGCAGTTGGGACAGGGGAACAGATACGCAGTATTTT.